These 6 T cell receptor beta chains share one sample of origin, sequenced in a study of blood T cell repertoires in COVID-19. The data were produced by immunoSEQ multiplex PCR, yet TCRdb's version contains in-frame clones alone and is incomplete. The data show tens of thousands of clones, with about 89% seen just once and around 0.53% held by the top ten. Sequencing was done on a sample of peripheral blood. The receptors were sampled from a woman aged 40 to 50 with active or convalescent COVID-19.

V and J are TRBV11-2 and TRBJ2-2; 9 nucleotides match TRBD1. J was trimmed by 5 bases and V by 4 bases; bases with no gene match: 2. Looked up from germline, CDR1 is SGHAT and CDR2 is FQNNGV. The CDR3 runs 14 residues. CDR3 sequence: CASSSQGATGELFF. In DNA form, the CDR3 reads TGTGCCAGCAGCTCACAGGGGGCGACCGGGGAGCTGTTTTTT. Using reference TRBV11-2 and TRBJ2-2 for the parts outside the CDR3, the full variable domain is EAGVAQSPRYKIIEKRQSVAFWCNPISGHATLYWYQQILGQGPKLLIQFQNNGVVDDSQLPKDRFSAERLKGVDSTLKIQPAKLEDSAVYLCASSSQGATGELFFGEGSRLTVL.

The J gene is TRBJ1-1, the V gene TRBV7-8; TRBD1 matches at 9 bases. The CDR3 is 19 residues long. Germline loops: CDR1 SGHVS, CDR2 FQNEAQ. The V segment lost 2 bases and the J segment 3 bases; nucleotides outside the gene matches: 16. The CDR3 protein is CASSLSGTGKSVGYTEAFF. The CDR3 bases are TGTGCCAGCAGCTTATCCGGGACAGGGAAAAGTGTCGGTTACACTGAAGCTTTCTTT.

The rearrangement links TRBV29-1 to TRBJ1-3; D perhaps matches TRBD1 (5 bases). The CDR3 extends over 14 amino acids. Germline values: CDR1 SQVTM, CDR2 ANQGSEA. Trimming pared 7 bases from V and 5 bases from J, leaving 18 bases between. This CDR3 reads CSGVMGQSRNTIYF. The CDR3 coding sequence is TGCAGCGGTGTAATGGGGCAGTCGAGAAACACCATATATTTT.

This sequence joins TRBV7-9 and TRBJ1-2, with D unclear. V gave up 3 bases and J gave up 6 bases, with 8 bases separating them. CDR1 and CDR2 (germline): SEHNR, FQNEAQ (reference sequence). The CDR3 sequence is 12 residues long. In DNA form, the CDR3 reads TGTGCCAGCAGCTTCAACAGAGATGGCTACACCTTC. Protein sequence: CASSFNRDGYTF.

The chain combines TRBV7-9 with TRBJ1-6; maybe TRBD1 (6 bases). Germline V gene lookup returns CDR1 SEHNR and CDR2 FQNEAQ (reference sequence). This CDR3 is built from 14 residues. V lost 0 bases and J 6 bases, leaving 6 bases between the germline ends. CDR3 amino acids: CASSLAGGNSPLHF. The CDR3, as DNA: TGTGCCAGCAGCTTAGCAGGGGGTAATTCACCCCTCCACTTT.

This chain connects TRBV7-2 to TRBJ2-3; 9 bases line up with TRBD2. V was clipped by 5 bases and J by 1 base; unmatched bases: 4. Germline values: CDR1 SGHTA, CDR2 FQGNSA. CDR3 length equals 15 residues. CDR3 nucleotide sequence: TGTGCCAGCAGCGGCGGGGGGGCGGGCACAGATACGCAGTATTTT. It specifies CASSGGGAGTDTQYF. Using reference TRBV7-2 and TRBJ2-3 for the parts outside the CDR3, the full variable domain is GAGVSQSPSNKVTEKGKDVELRCDPISGHTALYWYRQSLGQGLEFLIYFQGNSAPDKSGLPSDRFSAERTGGSVSTLTIQRTQQEDSAVYLCASSGGGAGTDTQYFGPGTRLTVL.